This TCR beta chain was observed in a study of radiotherapy plus CTLA-4 blockade in lung cancer. General observations from the study: In blood, tumor-derived TCR clones expanded after radiotherapy plus ipilimumab.

The CDR3 is 14 amino acids. The junction had 9 bases not matched to a gene; V was cut back by 4 bases and J by 8 bases. The germline V gene encodes CDR1 MDHEN and CDR2 SYDVKM. Of note for this clone: As yet, its antigen is unknown.

Those patients who had chemo-refractory metastatic non-small-cell lung cancer were given focal radiation along with CTLA-4 blockade through ipilimumab. Profiled with immunoSEQ multiplex PCR; TCRdb holds only in-frame clones, not every one. The repertoire holds some 46,000 clones, 82% seen once, with about 3.3% in the top ten. The TCR comes from a human donor with non-small cell lung cancer who had stable disease on radiotherapy plus ipilimumab. The chain has TRBV28 and TRBJ1-2, with 8 bases lining up with TRBD1. This sample comprised peripheral blood, obtained from a patient treated with radiotherapy plus ipilimumab. CDR3 DNA: TGTGCCAGCAGTTCAGGGGGCCCGGCGAGAGGCTACACCTTC. Its translation: CASSSGGPARGYTF.